This T cell receptor beta chain appears in the sequencing data of a study of T cell responses to AZD1222 COVID-19 vaccine. Deletions cut 7 bases from V and 7 bases from J, with 11 bases between. The CDR3 sequence is 13 residues long. The germline CDR1 and CDR2 sequences are MNHEY and SMNVEV (reference sequence). General study findings and limits: Repertoires were obtained only post-peak T cell response. Only 5 or 6 people who got AZD1222 tested seropositive at baseline. Spike-specific TCR breadth and depth rose after two AZD1222 doses.

About this clone: Its antigen remains unknown.

Only in-frame clones appear in the TCRdb table, and some are missing; sequencing was by immunoSEQ multiplex PCR. The sample lists about 130,000 clones; 93% were seen once. V is TRBV27 and J is TRBJ1-6; D perhaps matches TRBD1 (5 bases). This TCR was sampled from an adult in good health. Material: peripheral blood, obtained on day 0 of AZD1222 vaccination. The CDR3 reads CASTWGRNSPLHF. CDR3 bases: TGTGCCAGCACCTGGGGCAGAAATTCACCCCTCCACTTT.